The present T cell receptor beta chain was sequenced within a study of blood T cells in healthy people across ages. Study as a whole: T cells yielded about one barcoded beta molecule per two cells through template switching.

A second PCR, run for roughly 6 to 11 cycles, used a sample-barcoded 5' primer plus a J-beta primer mix. With 12 random nucleotides, a template-switch adaptor tagged each individual cDNA molecule. TCRdb passed the 5' RACE reads through MiXCR, listing each CDR3 protein once. Seen here are fewer than 2,000,000 distinct CDR3 sequences, 30% to 40% observed once, and the top ten hold 20% to 25%. With respect to this clonotype: The antigen is undetermined. The junction differs from germline at one of its ends, possibly a read error.

This CDR3 region has 13 residues. CDR1 is LGHNA, CDR2 YSLEER, per germline. General observations from the study: In these data, TCR beta diversity tracked strongly with naive T cell percentage.

Input material: blood. V is TRBV4-3 and J is TRBJ2-7; D not certain. The sequence was collected from a human donor in good health. CDR3 sequence: CAGSQDWGYEQYF. In DNA, the CDR3 is TGCGCCGGCAGCCAAGATTGGGGTTACGAGCAGTACTTC.